A single sample is the source of the 25 T cell receptor beta chains below, sequenced in a study of control samples from healthy donors and cancer patients. Using immunoSEQ multiplex PCR, the repertoire was profiled, and TCRdb retains in-frame clones only, with some absent. Of 150,000 to 200,000 clones listed, 90% to 95% are singletons. Sequenced sample: blood. The receptors stem from a woman aged 25 to 39 in good health.

The chain uses TRBV5-1 and TRBJ1-3; D remains ambiguous. Trimming took 1 base from V and 0 from J, leaving 5 bases between them. Germline loops: CDR1 SGHRS, CDR2 YFSETQ. CDR3 length: 14 amino acids. For the CDR3, the DNA is TGCGCCAGCAGCTTGCCAGGCTCTGGAAACACCATATATTTT. As protein: CASSLPGSGNTIYF.

This clone was seen only once. A far larger clone is only one base removed, so a read error is likely. J is TRBJ1-2 and V is TRBV5-1; TRBD1 matches at 9 bases. Germline V CDR1 and CDR2: SGHRS, YFSETQ. J lost 4 bases, V lost 2 bases, and 3 bases had no gene match. This CDR3 spans 14 amino acids. The CDR3 sequence is CASSFDRGSYGYTF. The CDR3 region has the DNA TGCGCCAGCAGCTTTGACAGGGGGTCCTATGGCTACACCTTC. Full variable domain (rest looked up from reference TRBV5-1 and TRBJ1-2): KAGVTQTPRYLIKTRGQQVTLSCSPISGHRSVSWYQQTPGQGLQFLFEYFSETQRNKGNFPGRFSGRQFSNSRSEMNVSTLELGDSALYLCASSFDRGSYGYTFGSGTRLTVV.

The chain recombines TRBV4-3 with TRBJ2-7, with TRBD2 identical over 11 bases. With 1 base clipped from V and 0 bases from J, the junction kept 2 bases outside the gene matches. Germline V gives CDR1 LGHNA, CDR2 YSLEER. The CDR3 runs to 16 residues. CDR3 residues: CASSQVAGGSSYEQYF. As DNA, the CDR3 is TGCGCCAGCAGCCAAGTAGCGGGAGGGAGCTCCTACGAGCAGTACTTC.

This chain uses TRBV3-1 (or the pseudogene TRBV3-2) with TRBJ2-1, with 13 bases aligning to TRBD2. This CDR3 spans 17 amino acids. J gave up 8 bases and V 4 bases, and 11 bases lay outside the gene matches. In germline, CDR1 is LGHDT, CDR2 YNNKEL (reference sequence). The CDR3 here is CASSLQATSGGAHEQFF. The CDR3 nucleotides are TGTGCCAGCAGCCTACAGGCCACTAGCGGGGGGGCCCATGAGCAGTTCTTC.

The chain uses TRBV5-1 and TRBJ2-5; 10 bases map to TRBD1. V shed 4 bases, J shed 5 bases, and the junction held 8 bases outside the gene matches. Germline CDR1 is SGHRS and CDR2 is YFSETQ. This CDR3 is 15 amino acids long. In nucleotides, the CDR3 is TGCGCCAGCAGCCCCCGGGACAGGGGAGGGGAGACCCAGTACTTC. This codes for CASSPRDRGGETQYF.

The gene calls are TRBV6-5 and TRBJ2-2; D remains unclear. This CDR3 contains 15 residues. CDR1 MNHEY and CDR2 SVGAGI come from the germline V gene. The V end lost 2 bases, the J end lost 0 bases, and 7 bases lay between the germline ends. The CDR3 spells CASSYGRTNTGELFF. The CDR3 DNA sequence: TGTGCCAGCAGTTACGGCAGGACGAACACCGGGGAGCTGTTTTTT.

V and J are TRBV12-3 or TRBV12-4 and TRBJ2-7; the D is unclear. CDR3 size: 13 residues. Trimming shortened V by 4 bases and J by 3 bases, and 10 bases separated the two germline ends. This chain's CDR3 is CASSSQNGYEQYF. CDR3 DNA: TGTGCCAGCAGTTCCCAGAACGGCTACGAGCAGTACTTC.

V gene TRBV5-6 combines with J gene TRBJ2-2; D is unresolved. Germline values: CDR1 SGHDT, CDR2 YYEEEE. Trimming took off 0 bases at V and 1 base at J, with 1 base between the two ends. This CDR3 region has 13 residues. CDR3 sequence reads: CASSLGNTGELFF. The CDR3 coding sequence is TGTGCCAGCAGCTTGGGGAACACCGGGGAGCTGTTTTTT.

The J gene is TRBJ2-1, the V gene TRBV7-9; possible D gene TRBD2, 5 bases. Germline loops: CDR1 SEHNR, CDR2 FQNEAQ (reference sequence). This CDR3 spans 15 amino acids. Trimming cost V 6 bases and J 0 bases, with 12 bases left between them. The CDR3 DNA reads TGTGCCAGCAGGGGGAGACTATCCTCCTACAATGAGCAGTTCTTC. Its translation: CASRGRLSSYNEQFF.

This sequence joins TRBV7-9 and TRBJ2-2; 9 bases map to TRBD1. V was pared by 4 bases and J by 3 bases, with 6 bases of the junction left unmatched. Germline-derived CDR1 and CDR2 are SEHNR and FQNEAQ (reference sequence). The CDR3 extends over 16 amino acids. CDR3 region: CASSSRDRGDTGELFF. CDR3 DNA: TGTGCCAGCAGCTCACGAGACAGGGGGGACACCGGGGAGCTGTTTTTT.

J is TRBJ1-1 and V is TRBV7-8; D is perhaps TRBD1 (5 bases). Trimming stripped 2 bases from V and 8 bases from J, with 9 bases between. The CDR3 loop spans 12 amino acids. Germline CDR1 and CDR2: SGHVS and FQNEAQ. The CDR3, as DNA: TGTGCCAGCAGCTTAAGCACAGGAGAAGCTTTCTTT. Its protein product is CASSLSTGEAFF.

About this clone itself: Other DNA sequences in this sample translate to the same CDR3. The rearrangement uses TRBV18 and TRBJ1-1; D is unclear. The CDR3 covers 11 residues. Germline lookup yields CDR1 KGHSH and CDR2 LQKENI. V gave up 2 bases and J gave up 7 bases, with 5 bases separating them. The CDR3 region has the DNA TGTGCCAGCTCACCAGGGATTGAAGCTTTCTTT. Protein sequence: CASSPGIEAFF.

This chain uses TRBV10-3 with TRBJ2-7, with D tentatively TRBD1 or TRBD2 (6 bases each). Germline V gene lookup returns CDR1 ENHRY and CDR2 SYGVKD. V dropped 3 bases and J dropped 6 bases, with 9 bases sitting between them. The CDR3 spans 12 residues. DNA of the CDR3: TGTGCCATCAGTGAAGGGGGGACCGAGCAGTACTTC. It translates to CAISEGGTEQYF.

The chain joins TRBV6-2 or TRBV6-3 to TRBJ1-1; 7 positions agree with TRBD1. The CDR3 runs 15 residues. Germline V CDR1 and CDR2: MNHEY, SVGEGT. Trimming at V came to 2 bases and at J to 0 bases, leaving 3 bases not matched to a gene. DNA of the CDR3: TGTGCCAGCAGTTACAGGGGGCCCATGAACACTGAAGCTTTCTTT. This translates into CASSYRGPMNTEAFF.

The CDR3, as DNA: TGTGCCAGCAGTTGGGGACGCTCAACTGGAAACACCATATATTTT. Residues: CASSWGRSTGNTIYF. The rearrangement uses TRBV6-5 and TRBJ1-3, with a possible D match to TRBD1 (5 bases). Germline V lookup: CDR1 MNHEY, CDR2 SVGAGI. The V gene lost 4 bases and the J gene lost 2 bases, with 12 bases spanning the gap. CDR3 size: 15 residues.

J is TRBJ2-1 and V is TRBV6-2 or TRBV6-3; TRBD2 aligns across 7 bases. The CDR3 is 14 amino acids. Germline values: CDR1 MNHEY, CDR2 SVGEGT. V was pared by 2 bases and J by 6 bases, with 4 bases of the junction left unmatched. CDR3 in amino acids: CASSYLASGNEQFF. CDR3 DNA sequence: TGTGCCAGCAGTTACCTGGCTAGCGGCAATGAGCAGTTCTTC.

The chain employs TRBV25-1 and TRBJ1-1; 9 bases map to TRBD1. V gave up 3 bases and J gave up 4 bases; unmatched junction bases: 3. Germline V gene sequence: CDR1 MGHDK, CDR2 SYGVNS. CDR3 length: 14 amino acids. The CDR3 sequence is CASSDPTGGTEAFF. The CDR3 bases are TGTGCCAGCAGTGACCCGACAGGGGGCACTGAAGCTTTCTTT.

The J gene is TRBJ2-1, the V gene TRBV5-6, with 9 bases matching TRBD1. Trimming at V came to 2 bases and at J to 0 bases, leaving 3 bases not matched to a gene. The CDR3 contains 16 residues. The germline CDR1 and CDR2 sequences are SGHDT and YYEEEE. In nucleotides, the CDR3 is TGTGCCAGCAGCTTCCGGGGACAGGGCTCCTACAATGAGCAGTTCTTC. Amino acids: CASSFRGQGSYNEQFF.

This clone was counted between two and nine times. The chain links TRBV6-1 to TRBJ2-2; the match to TRBD2 covers 7 bases. The J segment lost 3 bases and the V segment lost 2 bases, leaving 0 bases of the junction unmatched. CDR3 length: 14 amino acids. CDR1 is MNHNS and CDR2 is SASEGT in the germline V gene. The CDR3 DNA follows: TGTGCCAGCAGTGAACTAGCGGACACCGGGGAGCTGTTTTTT. Protein: CASSELADTGELFF.

J is TRBJ2-7 and V is TRBV12-1; the table's D call, TRBD2, has no DNA check behind it. TRBV12-1 represents a pseudogene. The CDR3 consists of 17 residues. CDR3: CASSLRRALACSYEQYF. The CDR3 nucleotides read TGTGCCAGCAGCTTGCGTCGGGCCCTAGCGTGTTCCTACGAGCAGTACTTC.

This clone is a singleton in its sample. The chain uses TRBV6-5 and TRBJ2-5; 7 bases agree with TRBD1. This CDR3 has 13 residues. CDR1 is MNHEY and CDR2 is SVGAGI in the germline V gene. Trimming removed 6 bases from V and 4 bases from J; junction bases left unmatched: 5. The CDR3 coding sequence is TGTGCCAGCAGCCTAACAGGGGTAGAGACCCAGTACTTC. Its translation is CASSLTGVETQYF.

The chain recombines TRBV4-1 with TRBJ1-4; 8 bases fit TRBD1. The CDR3 extends over 17 amino acids. Unmatched junction bases numbered 13, after V lost 0 bases and J lost 10 bases. Germline V gene lookup returns CDR1 MGHRA and CDR2 YSYEKL. The CDR3 sequence is CASSQERMDRVMGKLFF. CDR3 in DNA: TGCGCCAGCAGCCAAGAAAGGATGGACAGGGTCATGGGAAAACTGTTTTTT.

V is TRBV7-3 and J is TRBJ1-1, with D uncertain. This CDR3 has 13 residues. V shed 5 bases and J shed 0 bases, with 7 bases lying between them. Germline-derived CDR1 and CDR2 are SGHTA and FQGTGA. The CDR3 region is CASSPSMNTEAFF. The CDR3, as DNA: TGTGCCAGCAGCCCCTCTATGAACACTGAAGCTTTCTTT.

The chain couples TRBV24-1 to TRBJ2-5; 8 positions agree with TRBD1. Trimming took 4 bases from V and 2 from J; bases not matched to a gene: 5. This CDR3 has 15 amino acids. Germline V gene lookup returns CDR1 KGHDR and CDR2 SFDVKD. In DNA, the CDR3 is TGTGCCACCAGTGAGGGGGGACAGGTACAAGAGACCCAGTACTTC. Translated, it gives CATSEGGQVQETQYF.

The chain has TRBV18 and TRBJ2-1; 8 nucleotides line up with TRBD1. This CDR3 is built from 15 residues. Germline V gene sequence: CDR1 KGHSH, CDR2 LQKENI. Trimming took 1 base from V and 4 from J; bases not matched to a gene: 3. CDR3 residues: CASSPRTGQYNEQFF. CDR3 nucleotide sequence: TGTGCCAGCTCACCACGGACAGGGCAGTACAATGAGCAGTTCTTC.